These T cell receptor beta chains were read from a single sample in a study of brain metastases from non-small cell lung cancer. The method was immunoSEQ multiplex PCR; TCRdb's version includes in-frame clones alone and lacks a portion of them. The sample contains some 710 clones, approximately 87% of which appear only once. Sequencing input: tumor-adjacent normal tissue. These receptors were obtained from a donor aged 40 or over with non-small cell lung cancer. CDR3s include the opening cysteine and the closing phenylalanine or tryptophan. The D gene is left open where the match is weak. Clone sizes are given selectively: once, few, many, or a class where the clone is expanded.

D gene: .
J gene: TRBJ2-3
clone size: .
V gene: TRBV6-5
CDR3 protein: CASSYSGANGTDTQYF
CDR3 DNA: TGTGCCAGCAGTTACTCTGGGGCTAACGGTACAGATACGCAGTATTTT

D gene: .
J gene: TRBJ1-1
clone size: .
V gene: TRBV6-5
CDR3 protein: CASKKGTEAFF
CDR3 DNA: TGTGCCAGCAAAAAGGGGACAGAAGCTTTCTTT

D gene: .
J gene: TRBJ2-2
clone size: .
V gene: TRBV6-4
CDR3 protein: CASKAETANTGELFF
CDR3 DNA: TGTGCCAGCAAGGCAGAGACGGCGAACACCGGGGAGCTGTTTTTT

D gene: .
J gene: TRBJ2-3
clone size: .
V gene: TRBV9
CDR3 protein: CASSETDTQYF
CDR3 DNA: TGTGCCAGCAGCGAGACAGATACGCAGTATTTT

D gene: .
J gene: TRBJ2-5
clone size: once
V gene: TRBV5-4
CDR3 protein: CASSLKDSQETQYF
CDR3 DNA: TGTGCCAGCAGCTTGAAGGACAGTCAAGAGACCCAGTACTTC

D gene: TRBD1
J gene: TRBJ2-1
clone size: few
V gene: TRBV5-1
CDR3 protein: CASSAIPTGGGSYNEQFF
CDR3 DNA: TGCGCCAGCAGCGCAATACCTACAGGGGGCGGCTCCTACAATGAGCAGTTCTTC

D gene: .
J gene: TRBJ1-6
clone size: .
V gene: TRBV28
CDR3 protein: CASSPSEGPPLHF
CDR3 DNA: TGTGCCAGCAGTCCGAGCGAGGGCCCACCCCTCCACTTT

D gene: .
J gene: TRBJ1-4
clone size: .
V gene: TRBV4-1
CDR3 protein: CASGPRGGNNEKLFF
CDR3 DNA: TGCGCCAGCGGGCCCAGGGGAGGGAATAATGAAAAACTGTTTTTT

D gene: .
J gene: TRBJ2-2
clone size: .
V gene: TRBV3-1/TRBV3-2
CDR3 protein: CASSGSGGTGKLFF
CDR3 DNA: TGTGCCAGCAGCGGAAGTGGTGGCACCGGGAAGCTGTTTTTT

D gene: TRBD2
J gene: TRBJ2-7
clone size: .
V gene: TRBV10-3
CDR3 protein: CATKGTSESARFSYEQYF
CDR3 DNA: TGTGCCACCAAAGGGACTAGCGAGAGCGCACGATTTTCCTACGAGCAGTACTTC

D gene: .
J gene: TRBJ2-3
clone size: .
V gene: TRBV28
CDR3 protein: CASSLTRDTDTQYF
CDR3 DNA: TGTGCCAGCAGTTTGACCCGGGATACAGATACGCAGTATTTT

D gene: .
J gene: TRBJ2-7
clone size: .
V gene: TRBV24-1
CDR3 protein: CTTSDDSRYEQYF
CDR3 DNA: TGTACCACCAGTGATGACAGTAGATACGAGCAGTACTTC

D gene: .
J gene: TRBJ1-1
clone size: .
V gene: TRBV6-5
CDR3 protein: CASKQVNTEAFF
CDR3 DNA: TGTGCCAGCAAACAAGTGAACACTGAAGCTTTCTTT

D gene: .
J gene: TRBJ2-2
clone size: .
V gene: TRBV3-1/TRBV3-2
CDR3 protein: CASTNTGELFF
CDR3 DNA: TGTGCCAGCACCAACACCGGGGAGCTGTTTTTT

D gene: .
J gene: TRBJ2-1
clone size: .
V gene: TRBV12-3/TRBV12-4
CDR3 protein: CASSFVNEQFF
CDR3 DNA: TGTGCCAGCAGTTTTGTCAATGAGCAGTTCTTC

D gene: .
J gene: TRBJ2-7
clone size: .
V gene: TRBV18
CDR3 protein: CASSPDSMGYEQYF
CDR3 DNA: TGTGCCAGCTCACCTGACAGCATGGGCTACGAGCAGTACTTC

D gene: .
J gene: TRBJ1-4
clone size: .
V gene: TRBV30
CDR3 protein: CAWRTPDRDNEKLFF
CDR3 DNA: TGTGCCTGGAGAACCCCCGACAGAGACAATGAAAAACTGTTTTTT

D gene: .
J gene: TRBJ1-2
clone size: .
V gene: TRBV13
CDR3 protein: CASSPSRGGYTF
CDR3 DNA: TGTGCTAGCAGCCCCTCTCGGGGGGGCTACACCTTC

D gene: TRBD2
J gene: TRBJ2-3
clone size: .
V gene: TRBV27
CDR3 protein: CASGASGTTDTQYF
CDR3 DNA: TGTGCCAGCGGGGCTAGCGGGACGACAGATACGCAGTATTTT

D gene: TRBD2
J gene: TRBJ2-3
clone size: .
V gene: TRBV7-9
CDR3 protein: CASSSLGREGRGIDTQYF
CDR3 DNA: TGTGCCAGCAGCTCCCTTGGGCGGGAGGGCCGGGGGATAGATACGCAGTATTTT

D gene: .
J gene: TRBJ1-1
clone size: .
V gene: TRBV12-3/TRBV12-4
CDR3 protein: CASSLEYF
CDR3 DNA: TGTGCCAGCAGTCTTGAATACTTT

D gene: .
J gene: TRBJ2-7
clone size: .
V gene: TRBV7-9
CDR3 protein: CASSFEGRSDEQYF
CDR3 DNA: TGTGCCAGCAGCTTTGAGGGCAGAAGCGACGAGCAGTACTTC

D gene: .
J gene: TRBJ1-1
clone size: .
V gene: TRBV4-2
CDR3 protein: CASSPLDTNTEAFF
CDR3 DNA: TGTGCCAGCAGCCCGCTGGATACGAACACTGAAGCTTTCTTT

D gene: .
J gene: TRBJ2-7
clone size: .
V gene: TRBV3-1/TRBV3-2
CDR3 protein: CASRSRAYEQYF
CDR3 DNA: TGTGCCAGCAGATCAAGGGCCTACGAGCAGTACTTC

D gene: .
J gene: TRBJ1-1
clone size: .
V gene: TRBV19
CDR3 protein: CASSIDRNTEAFF
CDR3 DNA: TGTGCCAGTAGTATTGATAGAAACACTGAAGCTTTCTTT

D gene: TRBD1
J gene: TRBJ2-1
clone size: .
V gene: TRBV11-1
CDR3 protein: CTSSSRTGGNEQFF
CDR3 DNA: TGTACCAGCAGCTCAAGGACAGGGGGCAATGAGCAGTTCTTC

D gene: .
J gene: TRBJ2-1
clone size: few
V gene: TRBV14
CDR3 protein: CASSSYAGGRLSNEQFF
CDR3 DNA: TGTGCCAGCAGCAGCTACGCCGGAGGTCGGTTGAGCAATGAGCAGTTCTTC

D gene: .
J gene: TRBJ1-5
clone size: .
V gene: TRBV21-1
CDR3 protein: CASRHQLATWHHQPQHF
CDR3 DNA: TGTGCCAGCAGACATCAGCTAGCTACTTGGCATCATCAGCCCCAGCATTTT

D gene: .
J gene: TRBJ2-7
clone size: .
V gene: TRBV7-9
CDR3 protein: CASSPRRGYEQYF
CDR3 DNA: TGTGCCAGCAGCCCAAGAAGAGGCTACGAGCAGTACTTC

D gene: .
J gene: TRBJ1-1
clone size: .
V gene: TRBV2
CDR3 protein: CASGYTGTPNTEAFF
CDR3 DNA: TGTGCCAGCGGTTATACCGGGACACCGAACACTGAAGCTTTCTTT

D gene: .
J gene: TRBJ2-1
clone size: .
V gene: TRBV5-6
CDR3 protein: CASTQTGPRDPDGNEQFF
CDR3 DNA: TGTGCCAGCACCCAGACAGGCCCCCGGGACCCCGACGGCAATGAGCAGTTCTTC

D gene: .
J gene: TRBJ1-1
clone size: .
V gene: TRBV6-5
CDR3 protein: CASRGQNTEAFF
CDR3 DNA: TGTGCCAGCAGGGGACAGAACACTGAAGCTTTCTTT

D gene: TRBD1
J gene: TRBJ2-7
clone size: once
V gene: TRBV10-2
CDR3 protein: CASSFQGANEQYF
CDR3 DNA: TGCGCCAGCAGTTTTCAGGGGGCCAACGAGCAGTACTTC

D gene: .
J gene: TRBJ1-6
clone size: .
V gene: TRBV18
CDR3 protein: CASSPSGAYNSPLHF
CDR3 DNA: TGTGCCAGCTCACCGAGCGGGGCCTATAATTCACCCCTCCACTTT

D gene: TRBD1
J gene: TRBJ1-1
clone size: .
V gene: TRBV6-5
CDR3 protein: CASSLRQGETEAFF
CDR3 DNA: TGTGCCAGCAGTCTCCGACAGGGAGAAACTGAAGCTTTCTTT

D gene: .
J gene: TRBJ1-1
clone size: few
V gene: TRBV10-3
CDR3 protein: CATRQDLNTEAFF
CDR3 DNA: TGTGCCACCAGACAGGACCTGAACACTGAAGCTTTCTTT

D gene: .
J gene: TRBJ2-7
clone size: .
V gene: TRBV19
CDR3 protein: CASSIGVRSEQYF
CDR3 DNA: TGTGCCAGTAGTATAGGAGTAAGAAGCGAGCAGTACTTC

D gene: .
J gene: TRBJ2-7
clone size: once
V gene: TRBV10-3
CDR3 protein: CVIRNSDYRFLGEQYF
CDR3 DNA: TGTGTCATCAGGAACTCAGACTACCGATTCCTGGGGGAGCAGTACTTC

D gene: TRBD1
J gene: TRBJ2-7
clone size: few
V gene: TRBV19
CDR3 protein: CASSNRGSGEQYF
CDR3 DNA: TGTGCCAGTAGTAACAGGGGCTCGGGCGAGCAGTACTTC

D gene: .
J gene: TRBJ2-5
clone size: .
V gene: TRBV11-3
CDR3 protein: CASSKETQYF
CDR3 DNA: TGTGCCAGCAGCAAAGAGACCCAGTACTTC

D gene: .
J gene: TRBJ1-5
clone size: .
V gene: TRBV7-2
CDR3 protein: CASGGFGVQPQHF
CDR3 DNA: TGTGCCAGCGGGGGTTTTGGGGTTCAGCCCCAGCATTTT

D gene: .
J gene: TRBJ2-5
clone size: .
V gene: TRBV19
CDR3 protein: CASNRGPGETQYF
CDR3 DNA: TGTGCCAGTAACCGGGGGCCGGGGGAGACCCAGTACTTC

D gene: TRBD2
J gene: TRBJ2-7
clone size: .
V gene: TRBV5-5
CDR3 protein: CASSFLLAGGWEQYF
CDR3 DNA: TGTGCCAGCAGCTTCCTGCTAGCGGGAGGGTGGGAGCAGTACTTT

D gene: TRBD1
J gene: TRBJ1-1
clone size: .
V gene: TRBV18
CDR3 protein: CASSPDRGLTEAFF
CDR3 DNA: TGTGCCAGCTCCCCGGACAGGGGGCTCACTGAAGCTTTCTTT

D gene: .
J gene: TRBJ2-5
clone size: .
V gene: TRBV18
CDR3 protein: CASSPPSLTKETQYF
CDR3 DNA: TGTGCCAGCTCACCACCGAGCCTGACAAAGGAGACCCAGTACTTC

D gene: .
J gene: TRBJ1-4
clone size: .
V gene: TRBV4-1
CDR3 protein: CTSSHTKGGSANEKLFF
CDR3 DNA: TGCACCAGCAGCCACACCAAGGGCGGCAGCGCGAATGAAAAACTGTTTTTT

D gene: .
J gene: TRBJ2-2
clone size: .
V gene: TRBV7-3
CDR3 protein: CASSLLGQGNTGELFF
CDR3 DNA: TGTGCCAGCAGCTTATTAGGTCAGGGGAACACCGGGGAGCTGTTTTTT

D gene: TRBD1
J gene: TRBJ1-4
clone size: once
V gene: TRBV18
CDR3 protein: CASSPLRTGGTNEKLFF
CDR3 DNA: TGTGCCAGCTCACCACTCCGGACAGGGGGGACTAATGAAAAACTGTTTTTT

D gene: .
J gene: TRBJ2-7
clone size: .
V gene: TRBV28
CDR3 protein: CASSFPGYYEQYF
CDR3 DNA: TGTGCCAGCAGTTTTCCAGGTTACTACGAGCAGTACTTC

D gene: .
J gene: TRBJ1-1
clone size: .
V gene: TRBV21-1
CDR3 protein: CAGSNTSQDMNTEAFF
CDR3 DNA: TGTGCCGGCAGCAACACCTCACAGGATATGAACACTGAAGCTTTCTTT

D gene: TRBD1
J gene: TRBJ1-1
clone size: once
V gene: TRBV5-1
CDR3 protein: CASSLYRRDSLNTEAFF
CDR3 DNA: TGCGCTAGCAGCTTGTACCGCCGGGACAGCCTGAACACTGAAGCTTTCTTT

D gene: .
J gene: TRBJ1-5
clone size: .
V gene: TRBV7-9
CDR3 protein: CASSLGVGGVNQPQHF
CDR3 DNA: TGTGCCAGCAGCTTAGGGGTCGGGGGGGTCAATCAGCCCCAGCATTTT

D gene: .
J gene: TRBJ1-1
clone size: once
V gene: TRBV2
CDR3 protein: CASSGSRQLNTEAFF
CDR3 DNA: TGTGCCAGCAGTGGAAGTAGGCAATTGAACACTGAAGCTTTCTTT

D gene: TRBD2
J gene: TRBJ2-7
clone size: .
V gene: TRBV7-9
CDR3 protein: CASNSMTSGYEQYF
CDR3 DNA: TGTGCCAGCAACTCAATGACTAGCGGCTACGAGCAGTACTTC